These 8 T cell receptor beta chains originate from one sample sequenced in a study of blood T cell repertoires in COVID-19. Only in-frame clones appear in the TCRdb table, and some are missing; sequencing was by immunoSEQ multiplex PCR. The table records roughly 150,000 clones, about 86% of them present only once. Sequencing was done on a sample of PBMCs or T cells enriched from blood (not recorded which). The receptors derive from a man in his fifties or sixties who had recovered from COVID-19.

This clone has a single count. J is TRBJ2-1 and V is TRBV19; 7 bases fit TRBD2. Unmatched junction bases numbered 13, after V lost 5 bases and J lost 6 bases. The CDR3 runs to 16 residues. Germline V gives CDR1 LNHDA, CDR2 SQIVND (reference sequence). The DNA for the CDR3 is TGTGCCAGTAGTTCCCTCTGGCGGGGGTCGGTCAATGAGCAGTTCTTC. Its translation: CASSSLWRGSVNEQFF.

This chain uses TRBV27 with TRBJ1-4; 7 positions agree with TRBD1. Germline CDR1 MNHEY, CDR2 SMNVEV (reference sequence). There are 14 residues in the CDR3. V lost 3 bases to trimming and J lost 4 bases; unmatched junction nucleotides: 2. Here the CDR3 reads CASSLGQNNEKLFF. The DNA of the CDR3 is TGTGCCAGCAGTTTGGGACAGAATAATGAAAAACTGTTTTTT. The full variable domain, in which reference TRBV27 and TRBJ1-4 provide the parts outside the CDR3, is EAQVTQNPRYLITVTGKKLTVTCSQNMNHEYMSWYRQDPGLGLRQIYYSMNVEVTDKGDVPEGYKVSRKEKRNFPLILESPSPNQTSLYFCASSLGQNNEKLFFGSGTQLSVL.

This chain joins TRBV3-1 (or the pseudogene TRBV3-2) and TRBJ2-5; possible D gene TRBD1, 5 bases. Germline assignment: CDR1 LGHDT and CDR2 YNNKEL (reference sequence). Deletions cut 5 bases from V and 5 bases from J, with 18 bases between. CDR3 size: 15 residues. For the CDR3, the DNA is TGTGCCAGCAGCGAAGGCCCCCGGACACCGGAGACCCAGTACTTC. It codes for CASSEGPRTPETQYF.

DNA for the CDR3: TGTGCCAGCAGTTTATCGATACAGGGGGCCTACGAGCAGTACTTC. Protein: CASSLSIQGAYEQYF. V and J are TRBV27 and TRBJ2-7; 8 bases agree with TRBD1. V shed 0 bases, J shed 2 bases, and the junction held 3 bases outside the gene matches. The CDR3 has 15 residues. The germline CDR1 and CDR2 sequences are MNHEY and SMNVEV (reference sequence).

Written as DNA, the CDR3 is TGCAGCGCTTCGACAGGTGACGGTGGAAACACCATATATTTT. Translating it yields CSASTGDGGNTIYF. The J gene is TRBJ1-3, the V gene TRBV29-1, with D maybe TRBD1 (6 bases). This CDR3 is built from 14 residues. The germline V gene has CDR1 SQVTM and CDR2 ANQGSEA. Trimming left V 7 bases short and J 3 bases short, with 16 bases between.

The chain links TRBV7-2 to TRBJ2-2, with 8 positions matching TRBD2. The CDR3 runs to 17 residues. Germline loops: CDR1 SGHTA, CDR2 FQGNSA. V lost 6 bases, J lost 4 bases, and 13 bases stayed unmatched. This chain's CDR3 is CASRAGGTARGTGELFF. The CDR3 region has the DNA TGTGCCAGCAGGGCGGGGGGTACCGCGAGGGGCACCGGGGAGCTGTTTTTT.

J is TRBJ1-1 and V is TRBV5-4, with TRBD1 identical over 8 bases. Germline V gene lookup returns CDR1 SGHNT and CDR2 YYREEE (reference sequence). This CDR3 spans 15 amino acids. Trimming cost V 5 bases and J 3 bases; bases outside gene matches: 9. CDR3 in amino acids: CASSFQTGVYTEAFF. CDR3 coding DNA: TGTGCCAGCAGTTTCCAGACAGGGGTGTACACTGAAGCTTTCTTT.

V usage is TRBV5-6 and J usage is TRBJ2-7; TRBD1 matches 7 bases. With 4 bases clipped from V and 9 bases from J, the junction kept 10 bases outside the gene matches. CDR3 size: 13 residues. Per the germline V gene, CDR1 is SGHDT and CDR2 is YYEEEE. The DNA of the CDR3 is TGTGCCAGCAGCCTGCGACAGGGCGTAGGGCAGTACTTC. Residues: CASSLRQGVGQYF.